Presented here are 19 T cell receptor beta chains from one specimen sequenced in a study of early stage breast cancer tumors listed by TCRdb under 2017. Library construction relied on the immunoSEQ multiplex PCR assay. As stored in TCRdb, this immuneACCESS dataset retains in-frame rearrangements with V and J assigned. A fraction of the clones does not appear; measured against another copy, unresolved V genes explain less than half of the discrepancy, and the remainder lacks a known reason. This sample lists 45,000 to 65,000 clones; approximately 78% were detected once. Roughly 3.5% of the sample is in the top ten clones. The sample consisted of blood. All receptors come from a person aged 35-49 years with breast cancer.

V gene TRBV5-1 combines with J gene TRBJ2-3; 7 bases agree with TRBD2. Germline V CDR1 and CDR2: SGHRS, YFSETQ. Trimming cost V 3 bases and J 1 base; bases outside gene matches: 5. The CDR3 extends over 15 amino acids. The CDR3 protein is CASSSAGARTDTQYF. CDR3 coding DNA: TGCGCCAGCAGCTCGGCGGGAGCCCGCACAGATACGCAGTATTTT.

The rearrangement uses TRBV27 and TRBJ2-7; D is ambiguous. Germline values: CDR1 MNHEY, CDR2 SMNVEV (reference sequence). The CDR3 length is 10 residues. The V and J ends lost 10 bases and 4 bases respectively, with 8 bases between them. CDR3 DNA sequence: TGTGCCACCTACTCGTACGAGCAGTACTTC. Translating it yields CATYSYEQYF.

The J gene is TRBJ2-5, the V gene TRBV11-2, with D unresolved. CDR1 SGHAT and CDR2 FQNNGV come from the germline V gene. This CDR3 region has 10 residues. Trimming took off 0 bases at V and 7 bases at J, with 0 bases between the two ends. CDR3 nucleotides: TGTGCCAGCAGCTTAGAGACCCAGTACTTC. The encoded protein is CASSLETQYF.

The chain is built from TRBV9 and TRBJ1-3; tentative D call: TRBD1 (6 bases). This CDR3 is 16 amino acids long. The V end lost 3 bases, the J end lost 0 bases, and 13 bases lay between the germline ends. Germline CDR1 SGDLS, CDR2 YYNGEE. CDR3: CASSADPQGSGNTIYF. The CDR3 DNA sequence: TGTGCCAGCAGCGCGGACCCACAGGGCTCTGGAAACACCATATATTTT.

The CDR3, as DNA: TGTGCCAGTAGTATACAGGGGGCCCCGACAGATACGCAGTATTTT. Residues: CASSIQGAPTDTQYF. This rearrangement joins TRBV19 to TRBJ2-3; TRBD1 matches at 8 bases. Per the germline V gene, CDR1 is LNHDA and CDR2 is SQIVND (reference sequence). CDR3 size: 15 residues. V was clipped by 2 bases and J by 3 bases; unmatched bases: 4.

This sequence joins TRBV10-3 and TRBJ2-2; tentatively, D is TRBD1 (5 bases). The CDR3 has 15 residues. V lost 1 base, J lost 5 bases, and 11 bases lay in between. Germline-derived CDR1 and CDR2 are ENHRY and SYGVKD. The CDR3: CAISELLPGTGELFF. The CDR3, as DNA: TGTGCCATCAGTGAGTTATTGCCAGGGACCGGGGAGCTGTTTTTT.

The chain couples TRBV28 to TRBJ2-5; a weak D match, TRBD1 (7 bases). CDR1 and CDR2 from the germline V gene are MDHEN and SYDVKM. Trimming left V 2 bases short and J 9 bases short, with 10 bases between. The CDR3 spans 12 residues. The chain's CDR3 is CASSLGGGAQYF. In DNA, the CDR3 is TGTGCCAGCAGTTTAGGAGGGGGCGCCCAGTACTTC.

The gene calls are TRBV9 and TRBJ2-5; 8 nucleotides line up with TRBD1. The CDR3 length is 17 residues. Germline V gene sequence: CDR1 SGDLS, CDR2 YYNGEE. V gave up 3 bases and J gave up 1 base; unmatched junction bases: 11. The CDR3 region has the DNA TGTGCCAGCAGCGAGAGGGGACACAGGGGGATCCAAGAGACCCAGTACTTC. It is translated as CASSERGHRGIQETQYF.

The V and J genes are TRBV2 and TRBJ2-3; D not certain. CDR3 length: 16 residues. Trimming removed 2 bases at V and 3 bases at J, with 15 bases between. Germline V gives CDR1 SNHLY, CDR2 FYNNEI. The CDR3 DNA is TGTGCCAGCAGTGAATGGGGTAGGATGGGAACAGATACGCAGTATTTT. Translated: CASSEWGRMGTDTQYF.

The chain is built from TRBV6-1 and TRBJ2-1; D may be TRBD1 (5 bases). The CDR3 loop spans 14 amino acids. In germline, CDR1 is MNHNS, CDR2 SASEGT. Trimming pared 7 bases from V and 6 bases from J, leaving 16 bases between. The CDR3 sequence is CASKVDMARNEQFF. The CDR3 DNA is TGTGCCAGCAAGGTGGACATGGCTCGCAATGAGCAGTTCTTC.

The V call is TRBV10-3, the J call TRBJ1-1; tentatively, D is TRBD1 (6 bases). CDR1 is ENHRY, CDR2 SYGVKD, per germline. The V and J ends lost 6 bases and 8 bases respectively, with 13 bases between them. This CDR3 contains 12 residues. CDR3 sequence reads: CAISVGTSEAFF. CDR3 sequence (DNA): TGTGCCATCAGCGTCGGGACAAGCGAAGCTTTCTTT.

This clone was recorded once. The rearrangement joins TRBV6-1 to TRBJ1-2; tentative D call: TRBD1 (5 bases). The V gene's germline CDR1 is MNHNS and CDR2 SASEGT. The CDR3 is 16 amino acids. Trimming took off 1 base at V and 5 bases at J, with 17 bases between the two ends. The CDR3: CASSEGDDRVGYGYTF. The CDR3 coding sequence is TGTGCCAGCAGTGAAGGGGACGACCGCGTTGGGTATGGCTACACCTTC.

This chain uses TRBV27 with TRBJ2-7; TRBD1 matches 7 bases. The CDR3 has 15 residues. V dropped 3 bases and J dropped 0; count of bases not matched to a gene: 5. In germline, CDR1 is MNHEY, CDR2 SMNVEV (reference sequence). DNA for the CDR3: TGTGCCAGCAGTTTCTTCGGGACAGCCTCCTACGAGCAGTACTTC. It is translated as CASSFFGTASYEQYF.

The rearrangement uses TRBV30 and TRBJ1-5, with D maybe TRBD1 (6 bases). Germline V gene lookup returns CDR1 GTSNPN and CDR2 SVGIG (reference sequence). Trimming pared 2 bases from V and 4 bases from J, leaving 12 bases between. This CDR3 is built from 14 residues. CDR3 sequence (DNA): TGTGCCTGGAGTCCAGGACAGCCGAATCAGCCCCAGCATTTT. Its protein product is CAWSPGQPNQPQHF.

V and J are TRBV5-6 and TRBJ2-1; a weak D match, TRBD1 (6 bases). Germline V gene data show CDR1 as SGHDT and CDR2 as YYEEEE. Trimming removed 2 bases from V and 8 bases from J, with 14 bases in between. This CDR3 comprises 14 residues. The CDR3 nucleotides read TGTGCCAGCAGCTTCAGTGGGGGCGGCGATGAGCAGTTCTTC. This sequence encodes CASSFSGGGDEQFF. The variable domain in full, completed from reference TRBV5-6 and TRBJ2-1, reads DAGVTQSPTHLIKTRGQQVTLRCSPKSGHDTVSWYQQALGQGPQFIFQYYEEEERQRGNFPDRFSGHQFPNYSSELNVNALLLGDSALYLCASSFSGGGDEQFFGPGTRLTVL.

The rearrangement uses TRBV6-1 and TRBJ1-2, with D unclear. Germline CDR1 and CDR2: MNHNS and SASEGT. V lost 7 bases and J lost 8, with 20 bases in between. This CDR3 comprises 14 residues. CDR3 sequence (DNA): TGTGCCAGCACCCAGGCCCTTTACGTAGAAGGCTACACCTTC. Its translation is CASTQALYVEGYTF.

The chain links TRBV11-2 to TRBJ2-5; tentatively, D is TRBD2 (5 bases). CDR1 SGHAT and CDR2 FQNNGV come from the germline V gene. Trimming shortened V by 1 base and J by 5 bases, and 11 bases separated the two germline ends. This CDR3 contains 14 residues. DNA of the CDR3: TGTGCCAGCAGCTTAGCACTAGTTGGCGAGACCCAGTACTTC. Translation: CASSLALVGETQYF.

The chain employs TRBV2 and TRBJ2-1; D not certain. The CDR3 length is 12 residues. Germline V CDR1 and CDR2: SNHLY, FYNNEI. Trimming took 7 bases from V and 3 from J, leaving 7 bases between them. The CDR3 is CASKADYNEQFF. DNA of the CDR3: TGTGCCAGCAAGGCGGACTACAATGAGCAGTTCTTC. Full variable domain (remainder filled in from reference TRBV2 and TRBJ2-1): EPEVTQTPSHQVTQMGQEVILRCVPISNHLYFYWYRQILGQKVEFLVSFYNNEISEKSEIFDDQFSVERPDGSNFTLKIRSTKLEDSAMYFCASKADYNEQFFGPGTRLTVL.

This clone came up a few times. The chain has TRBV27 and TRBJ2-7; D may be TRBD1 or TRBD2 (5 bases each). The CDR3 has 13 residues. CDR1 is MNHEY and CDR2 is SMNVEV in the germline V gene (reference sequence). Deletions cut 2 bases from V and 2 bases from J, with 7 bases between. The CDR3 DNA reads TGTGCCAGCAGTTTAGGGGGTCCCTACGAGCAGTACTTC. It specifies CASSLGGPYEQYF.